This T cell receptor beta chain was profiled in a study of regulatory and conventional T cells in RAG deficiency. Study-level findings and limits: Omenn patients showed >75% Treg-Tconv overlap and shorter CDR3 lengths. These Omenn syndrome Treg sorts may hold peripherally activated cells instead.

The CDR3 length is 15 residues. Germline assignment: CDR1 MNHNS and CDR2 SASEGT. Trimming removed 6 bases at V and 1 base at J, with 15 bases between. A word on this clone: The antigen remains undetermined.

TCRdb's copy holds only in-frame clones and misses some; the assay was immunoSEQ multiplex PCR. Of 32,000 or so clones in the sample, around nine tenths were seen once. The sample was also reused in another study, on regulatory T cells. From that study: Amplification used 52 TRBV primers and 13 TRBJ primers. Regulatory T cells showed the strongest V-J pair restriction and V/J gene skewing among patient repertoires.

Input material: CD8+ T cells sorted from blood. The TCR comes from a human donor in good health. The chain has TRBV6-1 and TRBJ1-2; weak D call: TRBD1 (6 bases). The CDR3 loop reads CASRGQSALNYGYTF. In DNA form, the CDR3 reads TGTGCCAGCAGGGGACAAAGCGCCCTTAACTATGGCTACACCTTC.